This T cell receptor beta chain was found in a study of blood T cell repertoires in COVID-19. Study information: Acute and convalescent COVID-19 samples came from the United States, Italy and Spain. Sources were T cells, B-cell-depleted T cells, or PBMCs; the material itself was cDNA or gDNA.

Only in-frame clones appear in the TCRdb table, and some are missing; sequencing was by immunoSEQ multiplex PCR. The sample lists more than 25,000 clones, 90% seen once, with 0.95% to 1.1% in the top ten. Germline V gene data show CDR1 as LNHNV and CDR2 as YYDKDF (reference sequence). This CDR3 region has 17 residues. J lost 1 base, V lost 3 bases, and 7 bases had no gene match. The chain uses TRBV15 and TRBJ1-5; TRBD1 aligns across 9 bases. Sequencing was done on a sample of peripheral blood. This receptor was taken from a man aged 70 or older with active or convalescent COVID-19. The CDR3 DNA reads as TGTGCCACCAGCAGGCGGGACAGGGTAAGGAGCAATCAGCCCCAGCATTTT. This gives the protein CATSRRDRVRSNQPQHF.